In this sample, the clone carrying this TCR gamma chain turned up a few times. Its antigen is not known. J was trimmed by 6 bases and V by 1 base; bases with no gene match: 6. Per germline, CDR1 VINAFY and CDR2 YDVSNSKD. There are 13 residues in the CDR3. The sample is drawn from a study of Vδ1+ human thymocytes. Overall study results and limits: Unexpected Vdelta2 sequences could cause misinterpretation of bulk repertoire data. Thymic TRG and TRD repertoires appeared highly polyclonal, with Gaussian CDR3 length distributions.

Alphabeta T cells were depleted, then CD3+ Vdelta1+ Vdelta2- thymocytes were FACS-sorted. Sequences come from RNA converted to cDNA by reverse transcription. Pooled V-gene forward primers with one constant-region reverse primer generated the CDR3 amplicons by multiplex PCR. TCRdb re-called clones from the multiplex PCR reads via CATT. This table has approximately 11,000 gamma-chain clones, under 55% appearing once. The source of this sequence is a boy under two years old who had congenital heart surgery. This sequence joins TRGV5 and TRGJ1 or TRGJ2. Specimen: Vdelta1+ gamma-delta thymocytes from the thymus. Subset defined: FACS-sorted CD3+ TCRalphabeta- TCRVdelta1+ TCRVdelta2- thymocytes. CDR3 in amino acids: CATWDRVAYKKLF. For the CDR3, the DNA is TGTGCCACCTGGGACAGAGTTGCTTATAAGAAACTCTTT.